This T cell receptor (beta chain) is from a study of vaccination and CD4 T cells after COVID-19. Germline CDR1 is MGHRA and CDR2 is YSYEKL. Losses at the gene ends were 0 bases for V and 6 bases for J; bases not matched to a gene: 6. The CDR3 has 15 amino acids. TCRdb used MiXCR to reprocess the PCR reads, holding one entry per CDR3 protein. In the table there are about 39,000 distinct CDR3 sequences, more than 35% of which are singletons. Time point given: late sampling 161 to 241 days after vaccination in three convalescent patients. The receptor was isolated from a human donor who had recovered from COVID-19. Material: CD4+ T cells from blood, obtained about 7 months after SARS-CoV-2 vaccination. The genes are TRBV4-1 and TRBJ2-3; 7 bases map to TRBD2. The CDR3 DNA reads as TGCGCCAGCAGCCAAGATGGGAGGGTGTGGGATACGCAGTATTTT. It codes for CASSQDGRVWDTQYF.